The present T cell receptor beta chain was sequenced within a study of cytomegalovirus exposure and HLA in healthy donors. This clone was found a few times. Its antigen remains unidentified. Likely unrecorded immune exposures existed in these nominally healthy donors. The CDR3 covers 15 residues. The ends lost 3 bases at V and 0 bases at J; junction bases unmatched: 6. The germline V gene has CDR1 SGHDT and CDR2 YYEEEE. This PCR relied on a set of 60 Vbeta primers and 13 Jbeta primers. Only in-frame clones appear in the TCRdb table, and some are missing; sequencing was by immunoSEQ multiplex PCR. The repertoire has around 120,000 clones, 75% to 85% of them found once; the top ten carry approximately 9.6%. Study outcomes and limitations: Later analysis reportedly placed an Asian-associated ancestry cluster below the roughly 600-donor mean in N-insertions. Excluded: some indistinguishable V segments such as TRBV6-2 and TRBV6-3. It was in a later analysis that TCR association rates were seen to vary by HLA locus, highest for DRB1 and lowest for HLA-C.

The sample comprised PBMCs. This clonotype was sampled from a woman in her 50s in good health and CMV-seropositive. The chain is built from TRBV5-6 and TRBJ2-7, with TRBD2 matching over 7 bases. The CDR3 coding sequence is TGTGCCAGCAGCTCCCCCCCGGGGGGCTCCTACGAGCAGTACTTC. Translated: CASSSPPGGSYEQYF.